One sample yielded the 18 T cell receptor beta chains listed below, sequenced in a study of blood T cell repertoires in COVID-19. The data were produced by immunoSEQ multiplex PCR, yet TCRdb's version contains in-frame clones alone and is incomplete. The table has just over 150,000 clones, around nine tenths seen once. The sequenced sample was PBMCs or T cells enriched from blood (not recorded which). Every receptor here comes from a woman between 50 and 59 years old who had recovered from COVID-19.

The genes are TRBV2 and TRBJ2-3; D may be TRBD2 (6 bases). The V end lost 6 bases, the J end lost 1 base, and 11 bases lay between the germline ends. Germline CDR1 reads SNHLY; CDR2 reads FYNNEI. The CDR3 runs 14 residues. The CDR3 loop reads CASRYLARTDTQYF. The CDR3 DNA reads TGTGCCAGCAGATATCTAGCGCGCACAGATACGCAGTATTTT.

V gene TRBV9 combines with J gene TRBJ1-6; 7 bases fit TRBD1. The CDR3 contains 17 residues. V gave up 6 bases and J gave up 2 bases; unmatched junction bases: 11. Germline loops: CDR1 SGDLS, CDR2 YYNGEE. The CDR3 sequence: CASNEGQLSPYNSPLHF. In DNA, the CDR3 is TGTGCCAGCAACGAGGGACAGTTGAGCCCCTATAATTCACCCCTCCACTTT.

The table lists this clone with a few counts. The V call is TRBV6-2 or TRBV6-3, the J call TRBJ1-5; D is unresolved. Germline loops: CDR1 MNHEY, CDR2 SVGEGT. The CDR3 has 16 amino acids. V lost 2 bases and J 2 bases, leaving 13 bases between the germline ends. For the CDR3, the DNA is TGTGCCAGCAGTTACCCATCGGAGAGCGGCAATCAGCCCCAGCATTTT. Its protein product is CASSYPSESGNQPQHF.

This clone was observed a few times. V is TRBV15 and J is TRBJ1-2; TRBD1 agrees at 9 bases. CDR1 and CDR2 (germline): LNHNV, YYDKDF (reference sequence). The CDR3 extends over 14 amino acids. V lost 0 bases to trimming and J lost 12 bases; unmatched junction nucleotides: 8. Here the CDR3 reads CATSREGGQGGNTF. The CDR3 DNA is TGTGCCACCAGCAGAGAAGGGGGACAGGGCGGGAACACCTTC.

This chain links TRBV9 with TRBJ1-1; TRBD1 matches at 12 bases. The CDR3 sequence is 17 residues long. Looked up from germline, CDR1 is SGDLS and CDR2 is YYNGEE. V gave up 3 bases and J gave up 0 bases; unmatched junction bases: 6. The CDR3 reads CASSGGTGGRMNTEAFF. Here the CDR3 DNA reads TGTGCCAGCAGCGGGGGGACAGGGGGCAGGATGAACACTGAAGCTTTCTTT.

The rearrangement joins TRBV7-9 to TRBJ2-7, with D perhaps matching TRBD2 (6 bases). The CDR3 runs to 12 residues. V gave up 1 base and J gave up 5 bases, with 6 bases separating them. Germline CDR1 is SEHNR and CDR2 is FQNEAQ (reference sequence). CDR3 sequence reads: CASSLGGDEQYF. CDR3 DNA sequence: TGTGCCAGCAGCTTAGGCGGGGACGAGCAGTACTTC.

As DNA, the CDR3 is TGTGCCAGCTCACCACAGGCAGGCTCTGGAAACACCATATATTTT. As protein: CASSPQAGSGNTIYF. The chain couples TRBV18 to TRBJ1-3; unclear D gene. The V and J ends lost 1 base and 0 bases respectively, with 7 bases between them. The germline gives CDR1 KGHSH, CDR2 LQKENI. This CDR3 spans 15 amino acids. The full variable domain, its missing parts supplied by reference TRBV18 and TRBJ1-3, is NAGVMQNPRHLVRRRGQEARLRCSPMKGHSHVYWYRQLPEEGLKFMVYLQKENIIDESGMPKERFSAEFPKEGPSILRIQQVVRGDSAAYFCASSPQAGSGNTIYFGEGSWLTVV.

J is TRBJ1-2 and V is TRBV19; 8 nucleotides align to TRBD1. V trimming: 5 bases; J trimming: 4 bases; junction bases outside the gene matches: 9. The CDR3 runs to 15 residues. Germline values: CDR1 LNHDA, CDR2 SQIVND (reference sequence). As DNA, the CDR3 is TGTGCCAGTAGTTTTCAGGGGGCGACCCGCTATGGCTACACCTTC. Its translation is CASSFQGATRYGYTF.

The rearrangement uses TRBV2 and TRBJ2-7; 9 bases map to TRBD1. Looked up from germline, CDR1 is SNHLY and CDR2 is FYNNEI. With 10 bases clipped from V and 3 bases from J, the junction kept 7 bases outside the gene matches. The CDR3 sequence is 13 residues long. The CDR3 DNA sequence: TGTGCCAATAGACAGGGGGATTACTACGAGCAGTACTTC. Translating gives CANRQGDYYEQYF.

CDR3 region: CASRRPGLQRSGNTIYF. The CDR3 DNA is TGTGCCAGCAGACGCCCGGGACTCCAAAGGTCTGGAAACACCATATATTTT. The V call is TRBV11-2, the J call TRBJ1-3, with a possible D match to TRBD1 (5 bases). This CDR3 comprises 17 residues. Germline CDR1 SGHAT, CDR2 FQNNGV. Trimming removed 6 bases at V and 1 base at J, with 19 bases between. The full variable domain, in which reference TRBV11-2 and TRBJ1-3 provide the parts outside the CDR3, is EAGVAQSPRYKIIEKRQSVAFWCNPISGHATLYWYQQILGQGPKLLIQFQNNGVVDDSQLPKDRFSAERLKGVDSTLKIQPAKLEDSAVYLCASRRPGLQRSGNTIYFGEGSWLTVV.

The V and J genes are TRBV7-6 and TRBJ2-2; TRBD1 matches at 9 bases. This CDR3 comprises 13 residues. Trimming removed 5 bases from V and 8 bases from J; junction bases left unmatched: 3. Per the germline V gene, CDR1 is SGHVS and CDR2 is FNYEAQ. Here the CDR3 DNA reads TGTGCCAGCAGCAGGACAGGGGTTGGGGAGCTGTTTTTT. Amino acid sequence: CASSRTGVGELFF.

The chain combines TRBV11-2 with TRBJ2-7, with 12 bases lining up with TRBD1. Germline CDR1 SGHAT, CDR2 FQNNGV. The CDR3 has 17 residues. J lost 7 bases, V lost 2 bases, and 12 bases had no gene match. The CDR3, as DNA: TGTGCCAGCAGCTTACTCCCCGGGACAGGGGGCGTTAAGGAGCAGTACTTC. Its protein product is CASSLLPGTGGVKEQYF.

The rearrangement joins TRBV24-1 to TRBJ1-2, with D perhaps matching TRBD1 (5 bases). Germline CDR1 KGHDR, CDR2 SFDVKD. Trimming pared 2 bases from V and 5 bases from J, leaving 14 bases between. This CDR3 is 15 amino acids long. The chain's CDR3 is CATSDSRQPYYGYTF. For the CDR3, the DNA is TGTGCCACCAGTGATTCCAGACAGCCTTATTATGGCTACACCTTC.

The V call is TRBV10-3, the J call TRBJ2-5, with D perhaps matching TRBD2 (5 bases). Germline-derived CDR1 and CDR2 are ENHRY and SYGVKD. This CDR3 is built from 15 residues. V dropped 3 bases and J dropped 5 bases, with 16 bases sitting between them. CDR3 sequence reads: CAISDYVAGGETQYF. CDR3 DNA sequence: TGTGCCATCAGTGATTATGTGGCGGGTGGTGAGACCCAGTACTTC.

DNA of the CDR3: TGTGCCAGCAAGGGACACGGGACAGATACGCAGTATTTT. Its protein is CASKGHGTDTQYF. V is TRBV6-5 and J is TRBJ2-3; tentatively, D is TRBD1 (6 bases). Germline loops: CDR1 MNHEY, CDR2 SVGAGI. The CDR3 covers 13 residues. Trimming pared 7 bases from V and 3 bases from J, leaving 11 bases between.

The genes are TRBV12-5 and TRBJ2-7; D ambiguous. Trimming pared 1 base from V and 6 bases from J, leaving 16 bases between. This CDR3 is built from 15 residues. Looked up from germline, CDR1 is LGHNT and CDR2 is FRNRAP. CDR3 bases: TGTGCTAGTGGTTTGGCCCTTGGGCCCCCTTCCGAGCAGTACTTC. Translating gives CASGLALGPPSEQYF.

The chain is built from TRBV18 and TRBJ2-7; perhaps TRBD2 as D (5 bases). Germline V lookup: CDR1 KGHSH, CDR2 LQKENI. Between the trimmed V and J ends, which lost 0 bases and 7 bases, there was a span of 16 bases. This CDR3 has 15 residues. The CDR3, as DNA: TGTGCCAGCTCACCACCGGTCTTGGGAAGAGGGGAGCAGTACTTC. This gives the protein CASSPPVLGRGEQYF.

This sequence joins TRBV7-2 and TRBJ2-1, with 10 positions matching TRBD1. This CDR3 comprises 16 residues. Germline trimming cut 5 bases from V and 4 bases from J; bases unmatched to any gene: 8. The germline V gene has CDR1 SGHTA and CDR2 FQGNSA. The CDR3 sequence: CASSPAGTGVYNEQFF. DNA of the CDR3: TGTGCCAGCAGCCCAGCCGGGACAGGGGTATACAATGAGCAGTTCTTC.